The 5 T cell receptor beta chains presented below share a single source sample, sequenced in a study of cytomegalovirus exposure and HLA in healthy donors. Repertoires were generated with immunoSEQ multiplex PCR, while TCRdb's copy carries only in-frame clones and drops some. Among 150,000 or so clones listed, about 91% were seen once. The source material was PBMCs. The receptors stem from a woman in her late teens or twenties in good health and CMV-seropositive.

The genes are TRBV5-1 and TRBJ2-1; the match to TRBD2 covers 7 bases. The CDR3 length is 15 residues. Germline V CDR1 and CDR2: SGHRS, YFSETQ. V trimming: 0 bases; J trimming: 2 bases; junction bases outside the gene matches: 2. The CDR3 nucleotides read TGCGCCAGCAGCTTGGAGCGGGGAGCCTACAATGAGCAGTTCTTC. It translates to CASSLERGAYNEQFF. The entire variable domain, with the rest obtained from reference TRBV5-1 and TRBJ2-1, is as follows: KAGVTQTPRYLIKTRGQQVTLSCSPISGHRSVSWYQQTPGQGLQFLFEYFSETQRNKGNFPGRFSGRQFSNSRSEMNVSTLELGDSALYLCASSLERGAYNEQFFGPGTRLTVL.

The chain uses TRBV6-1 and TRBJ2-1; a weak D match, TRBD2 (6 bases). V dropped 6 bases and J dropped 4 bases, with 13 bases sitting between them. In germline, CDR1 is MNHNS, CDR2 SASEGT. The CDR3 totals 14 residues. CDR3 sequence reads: CASSLRGGYNEQFF. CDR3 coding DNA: TGTGCCAGCAGCCTTAGGGGAGGATACAATGAGCAGTTCTTC.

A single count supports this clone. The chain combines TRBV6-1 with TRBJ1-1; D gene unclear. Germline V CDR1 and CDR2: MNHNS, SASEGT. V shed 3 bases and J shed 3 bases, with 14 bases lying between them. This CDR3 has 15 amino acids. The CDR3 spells CASSEGPLLDTEAFF. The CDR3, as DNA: TGTGCCAGCAGTGAGGGCCCTCTTTTGGACACTGAAGCTTTCTTT.

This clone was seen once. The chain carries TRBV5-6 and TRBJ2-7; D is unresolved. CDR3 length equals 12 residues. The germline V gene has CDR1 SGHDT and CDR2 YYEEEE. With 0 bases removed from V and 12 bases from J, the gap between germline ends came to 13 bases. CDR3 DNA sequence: TGTGCCAGCAGCTTGGATGCGTCCCCATGGTACTTC. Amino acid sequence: CASSLDASPWYF. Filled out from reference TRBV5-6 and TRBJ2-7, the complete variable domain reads DAGVTQSPTHLIKTRGQQVTLRCSPKSGHDTVSWYQQALGQGPQFIFQYYEEEERQRGNFPDRFSGHQFPNYSSELNVNALLLGDSALYLCASSLDASPWYFGPGTRLTVT.

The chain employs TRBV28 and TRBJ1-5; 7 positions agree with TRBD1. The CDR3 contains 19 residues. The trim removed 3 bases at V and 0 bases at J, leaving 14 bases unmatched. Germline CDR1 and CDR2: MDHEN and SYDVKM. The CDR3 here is CASSLESTGSSSSNQPQHF. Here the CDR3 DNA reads TGTGCCAGCAGTTTGGAGTCGACAGGGAGTAGTTCTAGCAATCAGCCCCAGCATTTT.